The rows below give T cell receptor beta chains drawn from one sample of a study of blood T cell repertoires in COVID-19. Assay used: immunoSEQ multiplex PCR; TCRdb lists only in-frame clones, some missing. The table lists a few hundred thousand clones, around 83% of them singletons. The sample taken for sequencing was peripheral blood. The receptors derive from a man between 18 and 35 years old with active or convalescent COVID-19. CDR3s include the opening cysteine and the closing phenylalanine or tryptophan. Fields, in order: V gene, CDR3 protein.

TRBV29-1,CSVVWTGAGGYTF
TRBV6-4,CASSAPGGNREGETQYF
TRBV9,CASSTGGGQPQHF
TRBV11-1,CASSLGLAGSNEQFF
TRBV19,CASSIWMTSGSTDTQYF
TRBV6-2/TRBV6-3,CASSYGSYGYTF
TRBV7-3,CASSNQGGPGELFF
TRBV21-1,CASSPKTLASERELFF
TRBV4-3,CASSQDAAGGPSTDTQYF
TRBV6-5,CASSFSGTYEQYF
TRBV5-1,CASSSLAVGETQYF